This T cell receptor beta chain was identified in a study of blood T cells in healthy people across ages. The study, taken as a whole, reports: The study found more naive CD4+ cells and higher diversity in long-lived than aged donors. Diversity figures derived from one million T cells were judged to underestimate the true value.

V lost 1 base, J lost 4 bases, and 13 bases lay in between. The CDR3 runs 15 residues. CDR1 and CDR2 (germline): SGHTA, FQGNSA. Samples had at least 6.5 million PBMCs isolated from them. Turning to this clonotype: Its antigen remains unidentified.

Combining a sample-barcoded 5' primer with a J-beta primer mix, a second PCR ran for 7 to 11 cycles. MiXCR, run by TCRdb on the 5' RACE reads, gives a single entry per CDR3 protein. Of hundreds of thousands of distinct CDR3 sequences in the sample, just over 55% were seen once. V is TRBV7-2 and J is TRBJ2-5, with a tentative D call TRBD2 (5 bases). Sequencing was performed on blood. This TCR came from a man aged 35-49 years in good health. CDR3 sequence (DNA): TGTGCCAGCAGCTTAGGGACCCGGGAAGGAGAGACCCAGTACTTC. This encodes CASSLGTREGETQYF.